This T cell receptor beta chain appears in the sequencing data of a study of patients and donors after allogeneic stem cell transplantation. TCRdb analysed the RT-PCR reads with MiXCR anew, one entry per CDR3 protein. Here the sample spans about 230,000 distinct CDR3 sequences, around 14% being singletons. Germline CDR1 and CDR2: LNHDA and SQIVND (reference sequence). Trimming pared 3 bases from V and 2 bases from J, leaving 7 bases between. The CDR3 runs to 13 residues. This sequence was found in a human donor who was either an allogeneic HSCT recipient or a stem cell or donor lymphocyte infusion donor (not recorded which). It is not recorded whose cells these are; they may come from a transplant donor. The specimen sequenced was blood, either unsorted or a sorted T cell fraction (not recorded which). J is TRBJ2-5 and V is TRBV19; tentatively, D is TRBD2 (6 bases). The CDR3 reads CASSIGRQETQYF. The CDR3 DNA sequence: TGTGCCAGTAGTATCGGGAGACAAGAGACCCAGTACTTC. The entire variable domain, with the rest obtained from reference TRBV19 and TRBJ2-5, is as follows: DGGITQSPKYLFRKEGQNVTLSCEQNLNHDAMYWYRQDPGQGLRLIYYSQIVNDFQKGDIAEGYSVSREKKESFPLTVTSAQKNPTAFYLCASSIGRQETQYFGPGTRLLVL.